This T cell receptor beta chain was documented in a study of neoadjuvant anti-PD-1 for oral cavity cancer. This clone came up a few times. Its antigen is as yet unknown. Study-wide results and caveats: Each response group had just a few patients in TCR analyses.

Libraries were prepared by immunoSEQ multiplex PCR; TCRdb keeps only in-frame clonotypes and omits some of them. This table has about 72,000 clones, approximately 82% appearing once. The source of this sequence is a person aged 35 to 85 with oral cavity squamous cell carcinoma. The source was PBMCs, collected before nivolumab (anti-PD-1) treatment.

The CDR3 DNA follows: TGTGCCAGCCTGGACGTAGGGGCGGATGAAAAACTGTTTTTT. Protein product: CASLDVGADEKLFF. The chain employs TRBV19 and TRBJ1-4, with D maybe TRBD1 (5 bases). Trimming removed 9 bases at V and 6 bases at J, with 17 bases between. CDR1 is LNHDA, CDR2 SQIVND, per germline (reference sequence). This CDR3 contains 14 residues.